This is a list of T cell receptor beta chains from one sample in a study of blood T cell repertoires in COVID-19. Only in-frame clones appear in the TCRdb table, and some are missing; sequencing was by immunoSEQ multiplex PCR. The data show roughly 190,000 clones, with about 83% seen just once and less than 3.5% held by the top ten. Source material: peripheral blood. Receptor source: a man in his forties or fifties with active or convalescent COVID-19. Both conserved end residues are part of each CDR3. The D gene is left open where the match is weak. Size values are once, few and many counts, or a class for expanded clones, and some rows have none.

>TRBJ2-5|TRBV6-5|-|TRBD2
TGTGCCAGCAACCCGGGGGGGCTGGGGGAAGAGACCCAGTACTTC
CASNPGGLGEETQYF
>TRBJ2-7|TRBV27|-|-
TGTGCCAGCAGTTTATACGTGGGTACTAACGAGCAGTACTTC
CASSLYVGTNEQYF
>TRBJ2-1|TRBV19|-|TRBD2
TGTGCCAGTAGTATTTTTGTTCTGGCGGGAGGGCCCTACAATGAGCAGTTCTTC
CASSIFVLAGGPYNEQFF
>TRBJ1-3|TRBV9|once|TRBD1
TGTGCCAGCAGCCACTCCTTGGGACAGGGTAACCCAACCATATATTTT
CASSHSLGQGNPTIYF
>TRBJ2-1|TRBV9|-|TRBD1
TGTGCCAGCAGCGTAGAGGGACAGTTGGACAATGAGCAGTTCTTC
CASSVEGQLDNEQFF
>TRBJ1-6|TRBV3-1/TRBV3-2|many|TRBD1
TGTGCCAGCAGCCAACAACCCGGGACAGGGCAATCACCCCTCCACTTT
CASSQQPGTGQSPLHF
>TRBJ1-2|TRBV7-8|once|-
TGTGCCAGCAGCCCCCCGGGGGGCCAGGCTCTGGTTGGCTACACCTTC
CASSPPGGQALVGYTF
>TRBJ1-6|TRBV27|few|-
TGTGCCAGCAGATTTAACAGGGCTAGCTCCTATAATTCACCCCTCCACTTT
CASRFNRASSYNSPLHF
>TRBJ1-5|TRBV12-3/TRBV12-4|-|-
TGTGCCAGCAGTTTGACAACAGGGCAGCCCCAGCATTTT
CASSLTTGQPQHF
>TRBJ2-2|TRBV6-6|-|TRBD1
TGTGCCAGCAGTTACGGGACAGCGAACACCGGGGAGCTGTTTTTT
CASSYGTANTGELFF
>TRBJ1-5|TRBV28|once|-
TGTGCCAGCAGTCCACCAGGGGGCAATCAGCCCCAGCATTTT
CASSPPGGNQPQHF
>TRBJ2-3|TRBV13|-|TRBD2
TGTGCCAGCAGCTTACTGGGAGGGAGGGGAGATACGCAGTATTTT
CASSLLGGRGDTQYF
>TRBJ2-1|TRBV9|-|TRBD2
TGTGCCAGCAGCGTAGAAGGGGGAGGACTAGCGGGAGGGCGGTCCTACAATGAGCAGTTCTTC
CASSVEGGGLAGGRSYNEQFF
>TRBJ2-5|TRBV4-1|-|TRBD2
TGCGCCAGCAGCCCTTTAGCGGGGGGGAAAGAGACCCAGTACTTC
CASSPLAGGKETQYF
>TRBJ2-1|TRBV24-1|-|TRBD2
TGTGCCACCAGTGATTTGCCCGGGACTACTTGTAACATTGTGGGGACTAGGATTCGGAATGAGCAGTTCTTC
CATSDLPGTTCNIVGTRIRNEQFF
>TRBJ2-3|TRBV5-4|once|TRBD2
TGTGCCAGCAGCATTAGCGGGGGCACAGATACGCAGTATTTT
CASSISGGTDTQYF
>TRBJ2-7|TRBV4-1|-|TRBD1
TGCGCCAGCAGCCTAGAGGGACAGGCCCCATACGAGCAGTACTTC
CASSLEGQAPYEQYF
>TRBJ1-1|TRBV19|-|TRBD1
TGTGCCAGTAAGAGTCAGGGGGCGCTTGTATCCGCTGAAGCTTTCTTT
CASKSQGALVSAEAFF
>TRBJ2-3|TRBV9|-|-
TGTGCCAGCAGCGTATACGGGAGCACAGATACGCAGTATTTT
CASSVYGSTDTQYF
>TRBJ1-3|TRBV15|-|-
TGTGCCACCAGCAGAGATCTGAGCTCTGGAAACACCATATATTTT
CATSRDLSSGNTIYF